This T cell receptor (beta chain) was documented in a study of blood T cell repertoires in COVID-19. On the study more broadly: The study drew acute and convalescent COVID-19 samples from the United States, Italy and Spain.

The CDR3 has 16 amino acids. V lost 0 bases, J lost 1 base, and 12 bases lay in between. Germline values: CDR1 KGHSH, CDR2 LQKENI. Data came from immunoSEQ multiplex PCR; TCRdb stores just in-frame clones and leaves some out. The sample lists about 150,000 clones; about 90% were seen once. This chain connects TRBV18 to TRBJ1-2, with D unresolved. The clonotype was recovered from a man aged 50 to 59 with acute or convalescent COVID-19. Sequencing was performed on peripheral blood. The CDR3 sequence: CASSPPAPGLNYGYTF. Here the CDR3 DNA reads TGTGCCAGCTCACCACCGGCCCCCGGACTTAACTATGGCTACACCTTC.